This T cell receptor (beta chain) was recorded in a study of cytomegalovirus exposure and HLA in healthy donors. Study-level points and caveats: Using the classifier, cytomegalovirus status was reportedly diagnosed with high specificity and sensitivity. Researchers reported in a later analysis that a missense DCLRE1C variant was tied to TCR beta V- and J-gene trimming. The study labeled fewer than 200 TCR beta chains cytomegalovirus-associated.

Germline values: CDR1 MDHEN, CDR2 SYDVKM. The ends lost 6 bases at V and 6 bases at J; junction bases unmatched: 8. There are 14 residues in the CDR3. To note about this clone: Its antigen is as yet unknown.

With 60 Vbeta and 13 Jbeta primers, the PCR was carried out. Sequencing used immunoSEQ multiplex PCR; TCRdb keeps in-frame clones, though not all of them. This sample contains 150,000 or so clones. Though nominally healthy at sampling, donors likely had unrecorded immune exposures. Input material: PBMCs. The chain couples TRBV28 to TRBJ1-5, with 7 positions matching TRBD1. The receptor was derived from a woman aged 40 to 49 in good health and CMV-seropositive. The CDR3 nucleotides read TGTGCCAGCAGCCGCGACAGGGAGGTTCAGCCCCAGCATTTT. Translating it yields CASSRDREVQPQHF.